A single sample gave rise to the 20 T cell receptor beta chains below, sequenced in a study of CD8+ T cells in alopecia areata. Extracted from the samples, RNA was reverse transcribed into cDNA to serve as the sequencing template. Method: immunoSEQ multiplex PCR; TCRdb's copy keeps in-frame clones and lacks some. The data show approximately 280,000 clones, with none appearing a single time. The sorting of pooled cutaneous lymph node cells relied on CD4, CD8alpha, NKG2D, NKG2ACE and other markers. Sequenced: CD4+ T cells sorted from a lymph node. The receptors were gathered from a C3H/HeJ mouse with alopecia areata. MHC haplotype of the strain: H2-k.

This clone was observed a few times. Germline and genes here are mouse. The CDR3 end lies 4 residues beyond the end of the read and is filled in from the germline J gene. The chain couples TRBV31 to TRBJ2-1; the D gene is possibly TRBD2 (6 bases). The CDR3 sequence is 14 residues long. The germline V gene encodes CDR1 GKSSPN and CDR2 SITVG. Trimming removed 7 bases from V and 0 bases from J, with 13 bases in between. CDR3 in amino acids: CASRAWGNYAEQFF. The DNA read from the CDR3 is TGTGCCTCCAGGGCCTGGGGTAACTATGCT.

As for this clone: Germline and genes: mouse. This chain's CDR3 is CASAPTGNTGQLYF. The part of the CDR3 DNA that was read is TGTGCCAGCGCCCCGACAGGAAACACCGGG. The chain is built from TRBV13-2 and TRBJ2-2; weak D call: TRBD1 (6 bases). The CDR3 end falls 4 residues outside the read, so it is completed with the germline J gene. V shed 6 bases and J shed 1 base, with 10 bases lying between them. This CDR3 region has 14 residues. CDR1 and CDR2 from the germline V gene are NNHNN and SYGAGS (reference sequence).

The table lists this clone with a few counts. Mouse germline and gene names are used. The read is 4 residues too short to cover the CDR3 end, so that end is filled in from the germline J gene. The same CDR3 is also encoded by other DNA sequences in this sample. The V call is TRBV13-3, the J call TRBJ2-5, with TRBD2 as a possible D gene (6 bases). Germline CDR1 is NNHDY and CDR2 is SYVADS. This CDR3 contains 14 residues. V was pared by 2 bases and J by 2 bases, with 9 bases between. The CDR3 reads CASSDRGVQDTQYF. CDR3 bases read: TGTGCCAGCAGTGACCGGGGGGTCCAAGAC. Full variable domain (missing parts from reference TRBV13-3 and TRBJ2-5): EAAVTQSPRSKVAVTGGKVTLSCHQTNNHDYMYWYRQDTGHGLRLIHYSYVADSTEKGDIPDGYKASRPSQENFSLILELASLSQTAVYFCASSDRGVQDTQYFGPGTRLLVL.

Concerning this clone itself: Any gene name here is a mouse gene name. Additional DNA sequences in this sample encode the identical CDR3. The CDR3 bases that were read are TGTGCCAGCAGCCAAGATTGGGGGGTCTCCTAT. Amino acid sequence: CASSQDWGVSY. The CDR3 in full is CASSQDWGVSYEQYF. The chain couples TRBV5 to TRBJ2-7, with 7 bases fitting TRBD2. The read terminates 4 residues before the CDR3 end, so the remaining end is supplied by the germline J gene. Per the germline V gene, CDR1 is LGHNA and CDR2 is YNLKQL (reference sequence). Losses at the gene ends were 0 bases for V and 0 bases for J; bases not matched to a gene: 2. The CDR3 has 15 amino acids.

The sample holds many counts of this clone. Gene names refer to mouse genes. The read finishes 4 residues shy of the CDR3 end, and the germline J gene is used to complete it. This same CDR3 is encoded by further DNA sequences in the sample. The chain joins TRBV5 to TRBJ2-1; 7 bases map to TRBD1. V shed 0 bases, J shed 1 base, and the junction held 0 bases outside the gene matches. Germline CDR1 reads LGHNA; CDR2 reads YNLKQL (reference sequence). The CDR3 covers 15 residues. The sequenced part of the CDR3 DNA is TGTGCCAGCAGCCAAGAGACAGGGAACTATGCT. Encoded protein: CASSQETGNYA. The whole CDR3 is CASSQETGNYAEQFF.

As regards this clone: Gene names refer to mouse genes. The CDR3 end lies 4 residues beyond the end of the read and is filled in from the germline J gene. The chain uses TRBV5 and TRBJ1-1, with 10 nucleotides matching TRBD1. Germline values: CDR1 LGHNA, CDR2 YNLKQL (reference sequence). With 3 bases clipped from V and 4 bases from J, the junction kept 5 bases outside the gene matches. The CDR3 totals 15 residues. CDR3 DNA, as far as it was read: TGTGCCAGCAGCCAGACAGGGGGCGAAGGCACA. It translates to CASSQTGGEGT. The CDR3 as a whole reads CASSQTGGEGTEVFF.

This clone has more than one count but fewer than ten. Germline and genes here are mouse. The read terminates 4 residues ahead of where the CDR3 ends, so the germline J gene completes it. This sequence joins TRBV1 and TRBJ2-1, with D unresolved. Germline assignment: CDR1 NSQYPW and CDR2 LRSPGD (reference sequence). The length of the CDR3 is 13 residues. V dropped 0 bases and J dropped 6 bases, with 6 bases sitting between them. The CDR3 bases that were read are TGCACCTGCAGTGCAGATTGGGTTGCT. Translated, it gives CTCSADWVA. The full CDR3 sequence reads CTCSADWVAEQFF. Full variable domain (missing parts from reference TRBV1 and TRBJ2-1): VTLLEQNPRWRLVPRGQAVNLRCILKNSQYPWMSWYQQDLQKQLQWLFTLRSPGDKEVKSLPGADYLATRVTDTELRLQVANMSQGRTLYCTCSADWVAEQFFGPGTRLTVL.

This clone was observed a few times. The gene symbols are mouse symbols. Sequencing ends 4 residues short of the CDR3 end; the germline J gene provides the rest. Within the sample, other DNA sequences also encode this same CDR3. The chain is built from TRBV13-1 and TRBJ1-1; D is perhaps TRBD1 (5 bases). Germline V lookup: CDR1 NSHNY, CDR2 SYGAGN. V shed 2 bases and J shed 0 bases, with 8 bases lying between them. This CDR3 is 14 amino acids long. CDR3 sequence: CASSEDTANTEVFF. CDR3 DNA, as far as it was read: TGTGCCAGCAGTGAGGACACAGCAAACACA.

A few counts support this clone. The gene names here belong to mouse. The read ends 4 residues before the CDR3 terminus; that terminus is restored from the germline J gene. The genes are TRBV1 and TRBJ2-1, with D perhaps matching TRBD1 (6 bases). Germline CDR1 reads NSQYPW; CDR2 reads LRSPGD (reference sequence). The CDR3 sequence is 13 residues long. V lost 6 bases to trimming and J lost 4 bases, with 10 bases between them. CDR3 DNA, as far as it was read: TGCACCTGCAGCAAACAGGGTTATGCT. Protein: CTCSKQGYA. The complete CDR3 reads CTCSKQGYAEQFF.

Only a few counts were recorded for this clone. These gene names are mouse names. The read terminates 4 residues before the CDR3 end, so the remaining end is supplied by the germline J gene. The gene calls are TRBV19 and TRBJ2-3; D perhaps matches TRBD1 (5 bases). Trimming stripped 1 base from V and 1 base from J, with 13 bases between. The germline gives CDR1 FNHDT, CDR2 SITEND (reference sequence). The CDR3 is made up of 16 amino acids. CDR3 sequence: CASSIRTRVRAETLYF. The DNA read from the CDR3 is TGTGCCAGCAGTATAAGGACAAGAGTCCGTGCAGAA.

This clone appeared a few times. All gene names here are mouse names. The read terminates 4 residues ahead of where the CDR3 ends, so the germline J gene completes it. The J gene is TRBJ2-1, the V gene TRBV13-3, with D perhaps TRBD1 (5 bases). Germline CDR1 reads NNHDY; CDR2 reads SYVADS. With 4 bases removed from V and 3 bases from J, the gap between germline ends came to 11 bases. There are 14 residues in the CDR3. The CDR3 loop is CASSLRVFYAEQFF. Incomplete CDR3 DNA: TGTGCCAGCAGTCTCAGGGTCTTCTATGCT.

This clone occurred a few times. Mouse gene names apply. The CDR3 extends 4 residues past the end of the read, so its final part is completed from the germline J gene. The same CDR3 is also encoded by other DNA sequences in this sample. This chain links TRBV1 with TRBJ2-1, with D maybe TRBD1 (5 bases). CDR1 and CDR2 from the germline V gene are NSQYPW and LRSPGD (reference sequence). This CDR3 spans 14 amino acids. The V and J ends lost 2 bases and 4 bases respectively, with 9 bases between them. The CDR3 protein is CTCSAQGGYAEQFF. Partial CDR3 DNA: TGCACCTGCAGTGCACAGGGAGGGTATGCT.

This clone was found a few times. Gene names and germline match the mouse. The CDR3 extends 4 residues past the end of the read, so its final part is completed from the germline J gene. V and J are TRBV5 and TRBJ2-5; TRBD2 matches 10 bases. The CDR3 has 16 residues. CDR1 LGHNA and CDR2 YNLKQL come from the germline V gene (reference sequence). The CDR3 sequence is CASSHKPGTGEDTQYF. Incomplete CDR3 DNA: TGTGCCAGCAGCCACAAACCAGGGACTGGGGAAGAC.

Remarks on this clone: The genes are named according to mouse. The CDR3 is cut off 4 residues early in the read; its end comes from the germline J gene. J is TRBJ2-5 and V is TRBV31; TRBD2 matches at 7 bases. Germline-derived CDR1 and CDR2 are GKSSPN and SITVG. The CDR3 is 16 residues long. V lost 0 bases and J lost 1; bases outside the gene matches: 7. CDR3 bases read: TGTGCCTGGAGTCTAATGGGGTGGGGGGACCAAGAC. Protein product: CAWSLMGWGDQD. The CDR3 as a whole reads CAWSLMGWGDQDTQYF.

This clone was counted a few times. Mouse gene names apply. The read ends 4 residues shy of where the CDR3 ends; the end is completed using the germline J gene. This chain links TRBV31 with TRBJ2-2; no clear D. CDR1 is GKSSPN and CDR2 is SITVG in the germline V gene. The ends were cut back, 2 bases at V and 4 bases at J, with 5 bases in the middle. The CDR3 has 12 residues. The CDR3: CAWSSGTGQLYF. Partial CDR3 DNA: TGTGCCTGGAGTTCTGGCACCGGG.

In this sample, this clone turned up a few times. The germline and genes are mouse ones. The CDR3 goes on 4 residues after the read ends, and that part is filled in from the germline J gene. The sample holds other DNA sequences that translate to the same CDR3. This chain connects TRBV1 to TRBJ2-5; tentative D call: TRBD2 (7 bases). Germline V gene data show CDR1 as NSQYPW and CDR2 as LRSPGD (reference sequence). The CDR3 has 14 amino acids. Here the CDR3 reads CTCSARGARDTQYF. The part of the CDR3 DNA that was read is TGCACCTGCAGTGCCCGGGGGGCGAGGGAC.

To note about this clone: Mouse names are used for the genes. The read stops 3 residues short of the end of the CDR3; the missing end is completed from the germline J gene. The rearrangement joins TRBV1 to TRBJ1-6; weak D call: TRBD1 (5 bases). TRBJ1-6 is sorted into the ORF group, with uncertain function. V was trimmed by 0 bases and J by 2 bases, leaving 11 bases between them. This CDR3 comprises 17 residues. CDR1 is NSQYPW, CDR2 LRSPGD, per germline (reference sequence). The covered CDR3 bases are TGCACCTGCAGTGCAGATCTCGCAGGGCCCTATAATTCGCCC. Translating it yields CTCSADLAGPYNSP. The CDR3 reads in full as CTCSADLAGPYNSPLYF.

This clone has a handful of counts. Gene labels here are mouse ones. The CDR3 is cut off 4 residues early in the read; its end comes from the germline J gene. This chain links TRBV31 with TRBJ2-1; 10 bases are a match to TRBD2. The CDR3 is made up of 15 amino acids. V shed 2 bases and J 4 bases; nucleotides not matched to a gene: 5. The germline V gene encodes CDR1 GKSSPN and CDR2 SITVG. The DNA read from the CDR3 is TGTGCCTGGAGTTCTGGGGGGGCGATGTATGCT. Its protein product is CAWSSGGAMYA. The whole CDR3 reads CAWSSGGAMYAEQFF. The full variable domain, completed using reference TRBV31 and TRBJ2-1, is AQTIHQWPVAEIKAVGSPLSLGCTIKGKSSPNLYWYWQATGGTLQQLFYSITVGQVESVVQLNLSASRPKDDQFILSTEKLLLSHSGFYLCAWSSGGAMYAEQFFGPGTRLTVL.

Comment on this clone: Any gene name here is a mouse gene name. With the read ending 3 residues before the CDR3 end, the germline J gene is used to fill in that end. V usage is TRBV3 and J usage is TRBJ1-6; D is perhaps TRBD1 (6 bases). TRBJ1-6 is an ORF, with its function uncertain. The ends were cut back, 5 bases at V and 1 base at J, with 15 bases in the middle. The CDR3 contains 17 residues. Germline assignment: CDR1 SNHLY and CDR2 FYNGKV (reference sequence). This CDR3 reads CASSPLGTKSYNSPLYF. Incomplete CDR3 DNA: TGTGCCAGCAGCCCCCTCGGGACAAAGTCCTATAATTCGCCC.

As concerns this clone: Mouse gene names and germline throughout. From the germline J gene comes the end of the CDR3, since the read stops 4 residues before it. The sample contains more than one DNA sequence encoding this CDR3. This rearrangement joins TRBV13-1 to TRBJ1-1; 7 positions match TRBD1. Germline V CDR1 and CDR2: NSHNY, SYGAGN. The CDR3 has 15 amino acids. Unmatched junction bases numbered 2, after V lost 0 bases and J lost 0 bases. The CDR3 DNA, read in part, is TGTGCCAGCAGTGATGCAGGGGGTGCAAACACA. Its protein is CASSDAGGANT. The whole CDR3 sequence is CASSDAGGANTEVFF.